The 30 T cell receptor beta chains given below trace back to one sample, sequenced in a study of regulatory T cells in long-lasting Graves disease. Sequencing libraries for TCR beta were prepared with iRepertoire HTBI primers and Arm-PCR of CDR3 regions. In TCRdb, the multiplex PCR reads were re-called with MiXCR into one record per CDR3 protein. The data contain over 350,000 distinct CDR3 sequences, approximately 15% of them singletons. Time point meaning: newly diagnosed GD, antithyroid drugs for less than 3 months. RNA extracted from PBMCs served as the sequencing template. Separately, the same data were catalogued under a study of T cells in Graves' hyperthyroidism and ophthalmopathy.

The sample consisted of peripheral blood mononuclear cells (PBMCs), taken at new diagnosis, from a patient treated with antithyroid drugs. The receptors come from a woman in her thirties or forties with Graves disease.

This clonotype was seen ten or more times. The rearrangement uses TRBV11-2 and TRBJ2-1; possible D gene TRBD2, 5 bases. This CDR3 comprises 16 residues. Trimming shortened V by 7 bases and J by 1 base, and 17 bases separated the two germline ends. Germline loops: CDR1 SGHAT, CDR2 FQNNGV. The CDR3 nucleotides read TGTGCCAGCATCTCCGCTAATCGGGGTTCCTACAATGAGCAGTTCTTC. This translates into CASISANRGSYNEQFF.

This clonotype was observed many times. The rearrangement links TRBV4-1 to TRBJ2-5; TRBD2 matches 12 bases. CDR1 and CDR2 (germline): MGHRA, YSYEKL. Trimming took 0 bases from V and 7 from J; bases not matched to a gene: 3. The CDR3 covers 15 residues. CDR3 in DNA: TGCGCCAGCAGCCAAGATCTACTAGCGGGAGGGACCCAGTACTTC. This encodes CASSQDLLAGGTQYF.

This clonotype was seen ten or more times. The chain uses TRBV4-1 and TRBJ2-5; 8 bases agree with TRBD2. The CDR3 sequence is 18 residues long. V trimming: 0 bases; J trimming: 6 bases; junction bases outside the gene matches: 15. In germline, CDR1 is MGHRA, CDR2 YSYEKL. The CDR3 DNA is TGCGCCAGCAGCCAAGATCTCCTTTACGGGAGGGCCGGAAAGACCCAGTACTTC. Translating gives CASSQDLLYGRAGKTQYF.

This clonotype has a handful of counts. The rearrangement links TRBV4-1 to TRBJ2-3; 9 positions match TRBD2. Per germline, CDR1 MGHRA and CDR2 YSYEKL. The CDR3 length is 13 residues. With V trimmed by 1 base and J by 11 bases, 4 bases remained unmatched. Here the CDR3 DNA reads TGCGCCAGCAGCCAAGTTGAACTAGCGGGGCAGTATTTT. This translates into CASSQVELAGQYF.

This clonotype was detected ten times or more. The J gene is TRBJ2-3, the V gene TRBV11-3; D tentatively fits TRBD1 or TRBD2 (5 bases each). This CDR3 spans 15 amino acids. V shed 5 bases and J shed 0 bases, with 12 bases lying between them. The germline CDR1 and CDR2 sequences are SGHNT and YENEEA. CDR3 nucleotide sequence: TGTGCCAGCAGCCGCCTGGGGGAGAGCACAGATACGCAGTATTTT. It is translated as CASSRLGESTDTQYF.

The rearrangement uses TRBV20-1 and TRBJ2-5; 13 bases are a match to TRBD2. There are 17 residues in the CDR3. Germline V gene sequence: CDR1 DFQATT, CDR2 SNEGSKA (reference sequence). The V segment lost 0 bases and the J segment 5 bases; nucleotides outside the gene matches: 9. For the CDR3, the DNA is TGCAGTGCTAGAGATAGGAACGGACTAGCGGGAGAGGAGACCCAGTACTTC. Translation: CSARDRNGLAGEETQYF.

The J gene is TRBJ1-5, the V gene TRBV19; 9 bases are a match to TRBD1. This CDR3 contains 15 residues. J gave up 4 bases and V 6 bases, and 7 bases lay outside the gene matches. Germline values: CDR1 LNHDA, CDR2 SQIVND (reference sequence). The CDR3 is CASRADRGLNQPQHF. The CDR3 DNA reads TGTGCCAGTAGAGCAGACAGGGGGTTGAATCAGCCCCAGCATTTT. Full variable domain (rest looked up from reference TRBV19 and TRBJ1-5): DGGITQSPKYLFRKEGQNVTLSCEQNLNHDAMYWYRQDPGQGLRLIYYSQIVNDFQKGDIAEGYSVSREKKESFPLTVTSAQKNPTAFYLCASRADRGLNQPQHFGDGTRLSIL.

Ten or more counts support this clonotype. The chain recombines TRBV5-1 with TRBJ2-3, with 7 bases lining up with TRBD1. The CDR3 contains 18 residues. Germline trimming cut 4 bases from V and 1 base from J; bases unmatched to any gene: 15. Germline V gives CDR1 SGHRS, CDR2 YFSETQ. Here the CDR3 reads CASSPPHAVDRRTDTQYF. The CDR3 nucleotides read TGCGCCAGCAGCCCCCCCCACGCCGTGGACAGGCGCACAGATACGCAGTATTTT.

This clonotype was detected ten times or more. The rearrangement uses TRBV30 and TRBJ2-3; 10 bases fit TRBD2. This CDR3 region has 15 residues. The germline V gene has CDR1 GTSNPN and CDR2 SVGIG (reference sequence). V gave up 4 bases and J gave up 2 bases; unmatched junction bases: 6. CDR3 amino acids: CAWKELAGITDTQYF. The DNA for the CDR3 is TGTGCCTGGAAGGAACTAGCGGGAATCACAGATACGCAGTATTTT.

This clonotype was seen many times. The chain joins TRBV2 to TRBJ2-7; D gene uncertain. This CDR3 region has 12 residues. The V gene's germline CDR1 is SNHLY and CDR2 FYNNEI. V was trimmed by 6 bases and J by 2 bases, leaving 8 bases between them. The CDR3 is CASRGSTYEQYF. CDR3 in DNA: TGTGCCAGCAGGGGCAGCACCTACGAGCAGTACTTC. The whole variable domain, filled in from reference TRBV2 and TRBJ2-7, reads EPEVTQTPSHQVTQMGQEVILRCVPISNHLYFYWYRQILGQKVEFLVSFYNNEISEKSEIFDDQFSVERPDGSNFTLKIRSTKLEDSAMYFCASRGSTYEQYFGPGTRLTVT.

The table lists this clonotype with a count of one. A much larger clone is a single base away; this may be a read error. This rearrangement joins TRBV11-3 to TRBJ2-2; tentatively, D is TRBD1 (5 bases). CDR1 SGHNT and CDR2 YENEEA come from the germline V gene. CDR3 length equals 12 residues. CDR3 in DNA: TGTGTCAGCAGTCAGGGTTCCGGGGAGCTGTTTTTT. The encoded protein is CVSSQGSGELFF.

This clonotype showed up just a few times. V gene TRBV12-5 combines with J gene TRBJ1-6, with D perhaps TRBD1 (5 bases). V lost 0 bases and J 14 bases, leaving 17 bases between the germline ends. Germline V lookup: CDR1 LGHNT, CDR2 FRNRAP. This CDR3 has 15 residues. CDR3 DNA: TGTGCTAGTGGTTTGGTACGGGGCAGGGATAGAACCCTCCACTTT. This translates into CASGLVRGRDRTLHF.

A few counts support this clonotype. The chain uses TRBV7-9 and TRBJ2-7; 7 positions agree with TRBD1. Germline V gives CDR1 SEHNR, CDR2 FQNEAQ (reference sequence). This CDR3 contains 16 residues. The junction had 6 bases not matched to a gene; V was cut back by 1 base and J by 0 bases. The CDR3 sequence is CASSLVLGQYSYEQYF. The CDR3, as DNA: TGTGCCAGCAGCTTAGTTCTGGGACAGTACTCCTACGAGCAGTACTTC.

This clonotype was recorded at least ten times. The V and J genes are TRBV7-6 and TRBJ2-5; D call uncertain. Between the trimmed V and J ends, which lost 0 bases and 4 bases, there was a span of 21 bases. Germline lookup yields CDR1 SGHVS and CDR2 FNYEAQ. The CDR3 length is 18 residues. CDR3 amino acids: CASSLAWLSGMGRETQYF. As DNA, the CDR3 is TGTGCCAGCAGCTTAGCATGGCTATCTGGAATGGGTAGAGAGACCCAGTACTTC.

This clonotype has at least ten counts. This sequence joins TRBV7-9 and TRBJ2-2; D perhaps matches TRBD2 (6 bases). The CDR3 consists of 16 residues. V gave up 5 bases and J gave up 1 base, with 14 bases separating them. CDR1 is SEHNR and CDR2 is FQNEAQ in the germline V gene (reference sequence). The CDR3 nucleotides are TGTGCCAGCAGCCCCTTGGGGGGAGTGAACACCGGGGAGCTGTTTTTT. Its protein is CASSPLGGVNTGELFF.

This chain joins TRBV11-2 and TRBJ2-7, with 8 bases identical to TRBD1. The CDR3 covers 15 residues. The ends lost 7 bases at V and 5 bases at J; junction bases unmatched: 13. The germline gives CDR1 SGHAT, CDR2 FQNNGV. The CDR3 coding sequence is TGTGCCAGCACCGCAAGGGACAGGCGACGTGACGAGCAGTACTTC. It yields the protein CASTARDRRRDEQYF.

The chain is built from TRBV5-1 and TRBJ1-2; TRBD1 is a possible D gene (5 bases). From germline, CDR1 is SGHRS and CDR2 YFSETQ. The CDR3 sequence is 14 residues long. The V and J ends lost 0 bases and 4 bases respectively, with 10 bases between them. CDR3 DNA: TGCGCCAGCAGCTTGGAATCAGGGATCTATGGCTACACCTTC. Translating it yields CASSLESGIYGYTF.

On this clonotype: Since a far larger clone is one base different, this is likely a read error. Since the CDR3 does not end with the conserved phenylalanine or tryptophan, this likely comes from a read error. This chain uses TRBV13 with TRBJ2-4; D remains ambiguous. The last part of the DNA fits TRBJ2-1 better; the J call may be wrong. Germline loops: CDR1 PRHDT, CDR2 FYEKMQ (reference sequence). CDR3 length: 13 residues. DNA for the CDR3: TGTGCCAGCAGCCTCACCGGAGACCATGAGCAGTTCTTA. It encodes CASSLTGDHEQFL.

This clonotype was recorded a few times. The rearrangement uses TRBV4-1 and TRBJ2-7, with 8 bases that match TRBD2. Germline V gives CDR1 MGHRA, CDR2 YSYEKL. The CDR3 runs to 14 residues. V lost 6 bases to trimming and J lost 6 bases; unmatched junction nucleotides: 10. In DNA, the CDR3 is TGCGCCAGCAGGCAGTCGGCGGGAGGATTCGAGCAGTACTTC. This gives the protein CASRQSAGGFEQYF.

This clonotype occurred many times. V gene TRBV4-1 combines with J gene TRBJ2-7; 7 nucleotides line up with TRBD2. Germline CDR1 is MGHRA and CDR2 is YSYEKL. This CDR3 contains 17 residues. Trimming at V came to 0 bases and at J to 5 bases, leaving 13 bases not matched to a gene. The DNA for the CDR3 is TGCGCCAGCAGCCAAGATAAGTTCGGCGGGAGCTGGAACGAGCAGTACTTC. This encodes CASSQDKFGGSWNEQYF.

There are a few counts of this clonotype. V gene TRBV6-2 or TRBV6-3 combines with J gene TRBJ2-3; D may be TRBD2 (7 bases). V was trimmed by 6 bases and J by 2 bases, leaving 24 bases between them. Germline loops: CDR1 MNHEY, CDR2 SVGEGT. The CDR3 contains 18 residues. The CDR3, as DNA: TGTGCCAGCAGACCCGGGGGGCGCGGGAGAGACCTCACAGATACGCAGTATTTT. Its protein product is CASRPGGRGRDLTDTQYF.

This clonotype was seen a handful of times. The J gene is TRBJ1-2, the V gene TRBV3-1; unclear D gene. This CDR3 comprises 13 residues. Trimming pared 1 base from V and 4 bases from J, leaving 7 bases between. The germline gives CDR1 LGHDT, CDR2 YNNKEL (reference sequence). The CDR3 is CASSQGPSYGYTF. The CDR3 DNA follows: TGTGCCAGCAGCCAAGGGCCTTCCTATGGCTACACCTTC.

This clonotype was counted a few times. This chain joins TRBV9 and TRBJ2-4; weak D call: TRBD2 (6 bases). V was pared by 8 bases and J by 0 bases, with 12 bases between. The CDR3 totals 14 residues. Germline V CDR1 and CDR2: SGDLS, YYNGEE. CDR3 sequence (DNA): TGTGCCAGTAGCACGGGGGTAGCCAAAAACATTCAGTACTTC. Translated, it gives CASSTGVAKNIQYF.

The V and J genes are TRBV19 and TRBJ1-5; no definite D call. The CDR3 is 13 amino acids. V shed 3 bases and J shed 3 bases, with 6 bases lying between them. Germline loops: CDR1 LNHDA, CDR2 SQIVND (reference sequence). The CDR3 DNA sequence: TGTGCCAGTAGTATGTGGGACAATCAGCCCCAGCATTTT. This sequence encodes CASSMWDNQPQHF.

This clonotype was found many times. The chain uses TRBV28 and TRBJ2-7; D might be TRBD2 (6 bases). Per germline, CDR1 MDHEN and CDR2 SYDVKM. CDR3 length: 16 residues. Deletions cut 1 base from V and 1 base from J, with 14 bases between. CDR3 residues: CASSLYGGDPSYEQYF. The CDR3 nucleotides read TGTGCCAGCAGTTTATATGGCGGGGATCCTTCCTACGAGCAGTACTTC.

This clonotype was seen at least ten times. The chain links TRBV28 to TRBJ2-5; TRBD2 matches at 12 bases. Germline V CDR1 and CDR2: MDHEN, SYDVKM. Germline trimming cut 9 bases from V and 2 bases from J; bases unmatched to any gene: 10. This CDR3 is 16 amino acids long. This chain's CDR3 is CARPGTSGLPQETQYF. CDR3 in DNA: TGTGCCAGACCCGGGACTAGCGGGCTTCCACAAGAGACCCAGTACTTC. The variable domain in full, completed from reference TRBV28 and TRBJ2-5, reads DVKVTQSSRYLVKRTGEKVFLECVQDMDHENMFWYRQDPGLGLRLIYFSYDVKMKEKGDIPEGYSVSREKKERFSLILESASTNQTSMYLCARPGTSGLPQETQYFGPGTRLLVL.

This clonotype was observed many times. The rearrangement links TRBV5-1 to TRBJ1-2, with D unresolved. This CDR3 has 13 amino acids. V lost 5 bases and J lost 2, with 10 bases in between. Germline V gene sequence: CDR1 SGHRS, CDR2 YFSETQ. CDR3 protein: CASRPSTNYGYTF. CDR3 nucleotide sequence: TGCGCCAGCAGACCCAGTACGAACTATGGCTACACCTTC. The full variable domain, completed using reference TRBV5-1 and TRBJ1-2, is KAGVTQTPRYLIKTRGQQVTLSCSPISGHRSVSWYQQTPGQGLQFLFEYFSETQRNKGNFPGRFSGRQFSNSRSEMNVSTLELGDSALYLCASRPSTNYGYTFGSGTRLTVV.

The table lists this clonotype with many counts. The chain carries TRBV6-1 and TRBJ1-2, with D possibly being TRBD1 (6 bases). The germline V gene has CDR1 MNHNS and CDR2 SASEGT. V was cut by 10 bases and J by 8 bases, with 29 bases left in between. The CDR3 is 16 amino acids. The CDR3 sequence is CATRRLGTPQSRGYTF. CDR3 in DNA: TGTGCCACTCGTCGGTTGGGGACACCCCAATCAAGGGGCTACACCTTC.

As for this clonotype: A read error is the likely source, as a far larger clone sits one nucleotide away. The rearrangement joins TRBV3-1 to TRBJ2-1; D is ambiguous. The J call may be mistaken, given a closer DNA end match to TRBJ2-5. The CDR3 consists of 15 residues. Looked up from germline, CDR1 is LGHDT and CDR2 is YNNKEL (reference sequence). CDR3 in DNA: TGTGCCAGCGGCCCCTCCCATGCGGAGAGGGAGACCCAGTACTTC. Amino acid sequence: CASGPSHAERETQYF.

Comment on this clonotype: This sequence may be a read error, since a much larger clone differs from it by one base. The V call is TRBV7-9, the J call TRBJ1-1, with 7 nucleotides matching TRBD1. The CDR3 runs to 14 residues. CDR1 is SEHNR and CDR2 is FQNEAQ in the germline V gene (reference sequence). V was pared by 6 bases and J by 2 bases, with 6 bases of the junction left unmatched. The CDR3 is CASSDRVSNTEAFF. DNA for the CDR3: TGTGCCAGCAGTGACAGGGTATCTAACACTGAAGCTTTCTTT. The entire variable domain, with the rest obtained from reference TRBV7-9 and TRBJ1-1, is as follows: DTGVSQNPRHKITKRGQNVTFRCDPISEHNRLYWYRQTLGQGPEFLTYFQNEAQLEKSRLLSDRFSAERPKGSFSTLEIQRTEQGDSAMYLCASSDRVSNTEAFFGQGTRLTVV.